This T cell receptor (beta chain) was captured by sequencing in a study of shared clonotypes between healthy human individuals. For the study at large: For every donor, three CD4 naive, three CD4 memory, two CD8 naive and one CD8 memory plates were used.

About this clone: Its antigen remains unidentified.

The assay was immunoSEQ multiplex PCR, and TCRdb's table has in-frame clones only and misses some. The sample shows some 2.4 million clones, 80% to 95% of them seen only once. Study findings and constraints: Clonotypes shared by all four sorted-subset donors had higher generation probabilities than non-shared clonotypes.

The sequencing sample was made of naive CD4+ T cells from PBMCs. Subset given: CD45RA+ positively selected. This receptor was identified in a man aged 18 to 30 in good health. Some clones in this sample may be carry-over from other donors' samples.

The CDR3 here is CASSPGTGFTGANVLTF. The CDR3 DNA reads TGTGCCAGCAGTCCCGGGACAGGGTTTACTGGGGCCAACGTCCTGACTTTC. V and J are TRBV25-1 and TRBJ2-6, with 9 nucleotides matching TRBD1. CDR1 and CDR2 from the germline V gene are MGHDK and SYGVNS. Germline trimming cut 5 bases from V and 2 bases from J; bases unmatched to any gene: 7. The CDR3 runs to 17 residues. The full variable domain, rest sourced from reference TRBV25-1 and TRBJ2-6, is EADIYQTPRYLVIGTGKKITLECSQTMGHDKMYWYQQDPGMELHLIHYSYGVNSTEKGDLSSESTVSRIRTEHFPLTLESARPSHTSQYLCASSPGTGFTGANVLTFGAGSRLTVL.